This T cell receptor beta chain was sequenced for a study of CD8 T cells in Susac syndrome. Trimming took 4 bases from V and 4 from J; bases not matched to a gene: 11. The germline gives CDR1 SGHRS, CDR2 YFSETQ. This CDR3 is 17 amino acids long. With respect to this clonotype: Its cognate antigen is unknown.

An input of about 0.5 to 1 ug of RNA was subjected to reverse transcription using random hexamers. One entry per CDR3 protein, called by TCRdb with MiXCR from the immunoSEQ multiplex PCR reads. The table shows about 180,000 distinct CDR3 sequences, with 95% to 96% occurring only once. Study observations and caveats: CD4+ T cell repertoires in Susac syndrome lacked clonal expansion.

This sequence was found in a human donor with Susac syndrome. The chain couples TRBV5-1 to TRBJ2-5, with 12 bases identical to TRBD2. The sequencing input was CD4+ T cells from PBMCs. In DNA, the CDR3 is TGCGCCAGCAGCCGACTAGCGGGGGCGTACCTGCCAGAGACCCAGTACTTC. The encoded protein is CASSRLAGAYLPETQYF.